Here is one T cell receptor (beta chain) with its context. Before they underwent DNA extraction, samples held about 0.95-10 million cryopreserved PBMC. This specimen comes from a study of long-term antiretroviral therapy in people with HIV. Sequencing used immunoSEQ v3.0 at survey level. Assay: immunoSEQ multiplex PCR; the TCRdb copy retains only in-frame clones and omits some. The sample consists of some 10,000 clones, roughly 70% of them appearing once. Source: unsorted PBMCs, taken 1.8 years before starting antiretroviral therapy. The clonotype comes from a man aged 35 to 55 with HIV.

The CDR3 nucleotides read TGTGCCAGCAGTGCCGGACAGGGGGCAAGAGCTTTCTTT. The encoded protein is CASSAGQGARAFF. This rearrangement joins TRBV6-1 to TRBJ1-1; 11 bases match TRBD1. Germline-derived CDR1 and CDR2 are MNHNS and SASEGT. There are 13 residues in the CDR3. V gave up 4 bases and J gave up 10 bases; unmatched junction bases: 5.